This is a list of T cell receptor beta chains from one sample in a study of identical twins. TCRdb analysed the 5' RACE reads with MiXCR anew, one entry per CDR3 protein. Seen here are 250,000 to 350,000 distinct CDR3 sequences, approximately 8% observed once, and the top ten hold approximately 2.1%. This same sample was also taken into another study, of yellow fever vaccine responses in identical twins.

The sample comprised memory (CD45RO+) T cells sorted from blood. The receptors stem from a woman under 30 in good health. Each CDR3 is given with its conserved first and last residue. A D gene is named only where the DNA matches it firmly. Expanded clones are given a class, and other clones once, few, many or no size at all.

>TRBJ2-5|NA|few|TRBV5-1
CASSLAKQLTEETQYF
TGCGCCAGCAGCTTGGCCAAACAGCTCACCGAAGAGACCCAGTACTTC
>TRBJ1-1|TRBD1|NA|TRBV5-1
CASSLVNRGPNTEAFF
TGCGCCAGCAGCTTGGTGAACAGGGGGCCGAACACTGAAGCTTTCTTT
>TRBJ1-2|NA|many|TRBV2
CASSDNRDGYTF
TGTGCCAGCAGTGATAATCGGGACGGCTACACCTTC
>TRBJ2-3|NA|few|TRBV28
CASSLRAGTDTQYF
TGTGCCAGCAGTTTACGGGCTGGCACAGATACGCAGTATTTT
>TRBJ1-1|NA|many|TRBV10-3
CAISGEVADTEAFF
TGTGCCATCAGTGGTGAGGTTGCTGACACTGAAGCTTTCTTT
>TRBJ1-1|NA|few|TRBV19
CASSVYHPIGNTEAFF
TGTGCCAGTAGTGTCTACCACCCTATTGGGAACACTGAAGCTTTCTTT
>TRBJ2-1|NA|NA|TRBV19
CASSIGSRVVNEQFF
TGTGCCAGTAGTATAGGAAGCAGGGTGGTAAATGAGCAGTTCTTC
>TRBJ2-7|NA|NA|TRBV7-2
CASSFSPGPYEQYF
TGTGCCAGCAGCTTCAGTCCGGGTCCCTACGAGCAGTACTTC
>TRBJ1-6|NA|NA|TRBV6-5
CASSYVPGGENSPLHF
TGTGCCAGCAGTTACGTCCCGGGAGGGGAGAATTCACCCCTCCACTTT
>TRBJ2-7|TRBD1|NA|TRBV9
CASSVDPGQGSSYEQYF
TGTGCCAGCAGCGTAGACCCTGGACAGGGCTCCTCCTACGAGCAGTACTTC
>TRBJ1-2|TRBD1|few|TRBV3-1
CASSQMTGSHGYTF
TGTGCCAGCAGCCAAATGACAGGGTCCCATGGCTACACCTTC
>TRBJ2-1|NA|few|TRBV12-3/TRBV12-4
CASTRGQGTKLNEQFF
TGTGCCAGCACCCGCGGGCAGGGGACGAAGCTTAATGAGCAGTTCTTC
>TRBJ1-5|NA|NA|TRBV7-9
CASSLEGRPQHF
TGTGCCAGCAGCTTAGAGGGGAGGCCCCAGCATTTT
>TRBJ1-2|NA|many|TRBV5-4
CASSLDAGEGYGYTF
TGTGCCAGCAGCTTGGATGCGGGCGAGGGCTATGGCTACACCTTC
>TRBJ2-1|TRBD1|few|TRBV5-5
CASSLDRAEQFF
TGTGCCAGCAGCCTTGACAGGGCTGAGCAGTTCTTC
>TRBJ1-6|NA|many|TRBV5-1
CASSPAANSPLHF
TGCGCCAGTTCCCCGGCCGCTAATTCACCCCTCCACTTT
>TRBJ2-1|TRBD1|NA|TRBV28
CASRLSGTAYNEQFF
TGTGCCAGCAGGTTGTCCGGGACAGCGTACAATGAGCAGTTCTTC
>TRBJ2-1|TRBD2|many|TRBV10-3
CAISPLGTSVAYNEQFF
TGTGCCATCAGCCCTTTGGGGACTAGCGTCGCCTACAATGAGCAGTTCTTC
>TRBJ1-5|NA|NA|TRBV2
CASTPTYSNQPQHF
TGTGCCAGCACTCCAACGTATAGCAATCAGCCCCAGCATTTT
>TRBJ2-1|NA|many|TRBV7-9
CASSFGGHGYNEQFF
TGTGCCAGCAGCTTTGGCGGACACGGCTACAATGAGCAGTTCTTC
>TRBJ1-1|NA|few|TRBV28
CASSSGGTEAFF
TGTGCCAGCAGTTCGGGGGGGACTGAAGCTTTCTTT
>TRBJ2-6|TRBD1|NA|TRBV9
CASSSLTGGTRGANVLTF
TGTGCCAGCAGCTCCCTCACAGGGGGCACGAGGGGGGCCAACGTCCTGACTTTC
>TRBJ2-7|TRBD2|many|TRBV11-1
CASSPGTLRDSGEAYEQYF
TGTGCCAGCAGCCCCGGGACTCTCAGGGATAGCGGGGAAGCCTACGAGCAGTACTTC
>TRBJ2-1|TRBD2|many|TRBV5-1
CASRYPGLAGVDEQFF
TGCGCCAGCAGATATCCGGGACTAGCGGGAGTCGATGAGCAGTTCTTC
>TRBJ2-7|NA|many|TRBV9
CASSVGPLGPDYEQYF
TGTGCCAGCAGCGTAGGCCCCCTTGGGCCAGACTACGAGCAGTACTTC
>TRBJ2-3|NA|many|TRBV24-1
CATSDPAGAYTDTQYF
TGTGCCACCAGTGACCCTGCCGGGGCGTACACAGATACGCAGTATTTT
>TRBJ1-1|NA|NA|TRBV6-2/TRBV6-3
CASSQVSSRRTEAFF
TGTGCCAGCAGTCAAGTCTCGTCCCGGCGGACTGAAGCTTTCTTT
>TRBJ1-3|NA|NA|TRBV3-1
CASSQEAGGNTIYF
TGTGCCAGCAGCCAAGAGGCAGGAGGAAACACCATATATTTT
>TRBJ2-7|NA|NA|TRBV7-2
CASSYVGGTYEQYF
TGTGCCAGCAGCTATGTGGGAGGAACTTACGAGCAGTACTTC
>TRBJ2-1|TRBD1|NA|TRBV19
CASRPGQGNYNEQFF
TGTGCCAGTCGACCGGGACAGGGAAACTACAATGAGCAGTTCTTC
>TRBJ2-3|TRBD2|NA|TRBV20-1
CCAIRPKLAGVRDTQYF
TGCTGTGCCATCCGACCGAAGCTAGCGGGGGTGAGGGATACGCAGTATTTT
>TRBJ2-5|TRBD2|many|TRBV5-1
CASSLEVGGETQYF
TGCGCCAGCAGCTTGGAGGTCGGGGGGGAGACCCAGTACTTC
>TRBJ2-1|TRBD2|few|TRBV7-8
CASSPKRGANNEQFF
TGTGCCAGCAGCCCTAAGCGGGGGGCAAACAATGAGCAGTTCTTC
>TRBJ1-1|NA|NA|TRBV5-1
CASSSEGGRTEAFF
TGCGCCAGCAGCTCCGAGGGAGGTAGGACTGAAGCTTTCTTT
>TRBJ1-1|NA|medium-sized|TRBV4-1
CASSQGLVNTEAFF
TGCGCCAGCAGCCAAGGACTGGTGAACACTGAAGCTTTCTTT
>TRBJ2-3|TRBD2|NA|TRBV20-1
CSARRGTGLAGTDTQYF
TGCAGTGCTAGAAGGGGGACGGGACTAGCGGGGACAGATACGCAGTATTTT
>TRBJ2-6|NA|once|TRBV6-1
CASVRGVSGANVLTF
TGTGCCAGCGTGAGGGGGGTTTCTGGGGCCAACGTCCTGACTTTC